Here is one T cell receptor (beta chain) with its context. Its antigen is undetermined. These data are taken from a study of response to subunit inactivated influenza vaccine. Using its own MiXCR run on the RT-PCR reads, TCRdb lists one record per CDR3 protein. This table holds hundreds of thousands of distinct CDR3 sequences, over 11% found once. The V and J ends lost 5 bases and 5 bases, in that order; junction bases with no gene match: 3. In germline, CDR1 is SEHNR, CDR2 FQNEAQ (reference sequence). This CDR3 region has 13 residues. Study-level results: New T cells are recruited in small numbers by each seasonal influenza vaccination, according to the authors' suggestion.

The chain couples TRBV7-9 to TRBJ2-7; the match to TRBD1 covers 10 bases. Sequenced material: PBMCs from blood, taken 14 days before vaccination. This TCR was recovered from a man in his fifties or sixties who received an inactivated influenza vaccine. The CDR3 protein is CASSGQGVNEQYF. The CDR3 DNA is TGTGCCAGCAGCGGACAGGGGGTGAACGAGCAGTACTTC.